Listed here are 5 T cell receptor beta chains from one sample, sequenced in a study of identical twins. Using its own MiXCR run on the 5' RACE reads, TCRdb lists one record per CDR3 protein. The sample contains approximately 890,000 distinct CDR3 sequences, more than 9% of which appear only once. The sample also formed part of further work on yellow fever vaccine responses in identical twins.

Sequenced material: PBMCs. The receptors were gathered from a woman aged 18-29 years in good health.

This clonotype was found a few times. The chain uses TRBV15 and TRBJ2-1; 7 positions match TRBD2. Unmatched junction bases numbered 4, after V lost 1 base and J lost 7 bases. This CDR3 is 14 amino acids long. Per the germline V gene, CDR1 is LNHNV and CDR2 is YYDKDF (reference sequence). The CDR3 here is CATSRANSGNEQFF. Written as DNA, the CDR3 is TGTGCCACCAGCAGAGCCAATAGCGGGAATGAGCAGTTCTTC.

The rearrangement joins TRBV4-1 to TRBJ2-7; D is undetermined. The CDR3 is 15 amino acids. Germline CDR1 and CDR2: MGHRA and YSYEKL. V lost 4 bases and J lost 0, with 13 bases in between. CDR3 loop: CASSPQADASYEQYF. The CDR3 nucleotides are TGCGCCAGCAGCCCCCAGGCCGACGCCTCCTACGAGCAGTACTTC.

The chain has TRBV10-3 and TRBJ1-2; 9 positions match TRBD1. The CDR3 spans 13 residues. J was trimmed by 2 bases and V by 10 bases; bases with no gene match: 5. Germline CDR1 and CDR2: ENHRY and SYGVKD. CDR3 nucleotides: TGTGCCAGTATGGACAGGGGAAACTATGGCTACACCTTC. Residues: CASMDRGNYGYTF.

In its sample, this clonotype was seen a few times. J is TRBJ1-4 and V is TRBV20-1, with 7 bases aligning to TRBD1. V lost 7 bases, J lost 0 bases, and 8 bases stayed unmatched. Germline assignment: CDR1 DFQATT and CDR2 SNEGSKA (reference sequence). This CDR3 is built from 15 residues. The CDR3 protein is CSGQWGTATNEKLFF. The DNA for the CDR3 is TGCAGTGGCCAATGGGGGACAGCAACTAATGAAAAACTGTTTTTT.

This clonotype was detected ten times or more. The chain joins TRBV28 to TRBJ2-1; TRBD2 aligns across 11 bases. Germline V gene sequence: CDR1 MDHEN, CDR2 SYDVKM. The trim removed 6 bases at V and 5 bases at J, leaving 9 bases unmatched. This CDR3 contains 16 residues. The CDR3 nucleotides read TGTGCCAGCAGCAGGCAGGCTAGCGGGGGGAACAATGAGCAGTTCTTC. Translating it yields CASSRQASGGNNEQFF.